The clone carrying this T cell receptor beta chain was found once. Its antigen is still unknown. Being one base from a much bigger clone, this may be a read error. The CDR3 covers 11 residues. Per germline, CDR1 DFQATT and CDR2 SNEGSKA (reference sequence). MiXCR was run by TCRdb on the 5' RACE reads, yielding one entry per CDR3 protein. The profile shows some 110,000 distinct CDR3 sequences, approximately 8.4% of them singletons. This specimen belongs to a study of T cells after yellow fever vaccination. Overall study findings and caveats: The CD4 and CD8 compartments had a small share of their clonotypes in common.

The clonotype comes from a man aged 25 to 40 who received the YFV17D yellow fever vaccine. This sequence joins TRBV20-1 and TRBJ2-1; D may be TRBD1 or TRBD2 (6 bases each). The sample was CD8+ T cells sorted from PBMCs, taken 45 days after the yellow fever booster vaccination. The CDR3 loop is CSARTGAEQIF. The CDR3 bases are TGCAGTGCTAGAACGGGGGCTGAGCAGATCTTC.